Listed below are T cell receptor beta chains from one sample, sequenced in a study of blood T cell repertoires in COVID-19. Only in-frame clones appear in the TCRdb table, and some are missing; sequencing was by immunoSEQ multiplex PCR. Among a few hundred thousand clones listed, about nine tenths were seen once. Material: PBMCs or T cells enriched from blood (not recorded which). These receptors were collected from a woman younger than 30 who had recovered from COVID-19. The CDR3 runs from the conserved cysteine through the conserved F or W. Fields, in order: clone size, J gene, V gene, D gene, CDR3 DNA, CDR3 protein. The D gene is left open where the match is weak. Size tells how often a clone was seen (once, few, many) or the class of an expanded clone, and some rows leave it out.

>.|TRBJ2-7|TRBV30|TRBD1
TGTGCCTGGAGCCTACCCTGGACAGGGAGAAACTTGGAGCAGTACTTC
CAWSLPWTGRNLEQYF
>.|TRBJ1-2|TRBV30|TRBD1
TGTGCCTGGGGGATCGACAGGGGAGGGATCAAGGCCTTC
CAWGIDRGGIKAF
>few|TRBJ2-7|TRBV18|.
TGTGCCAGCTCACCACGAGACTCACGCGGCTGGGAGCAGTACTTC
CASSPRDSRGWEQYF
>.|TRBJ2-7|TRBV28|TRBD1
TGTGCCAGCAGTCCGCGTACAGGGGGCCCCTACGAGCAGTACTTC
CASSPRTGGPYEQYF
>.|TRBJ2-3|TRBV7-6|.
TGTGCCAGCAGCCTGGTGGGGGCGGCCACAGATACGCAGTATTTT
CASSLVGAATDTQYF
>.|TRBJ2-7|TRBV24-1|TRBD2
TGTGCCACCTCGGCGGGGGGACGGGAGCAGTACTTC
CATSAGGREQYF
>.|TRBJ1-3|TRBV19|.
TGTGCCAGTTGCGACAGTCCCTCTGGAAACACCATATATTTT
CASCDSPSGNTIYF
>.|TRBJ1-6|TRBV19|.
TGTGCCACCGGGGGATCGACTTCCTATAATTCACCCCTCCACTTT
CATGGSTSYNSPLHF
>.|TRBJ1-6|TRBV7-9|.
TGTGCCAGCAGTCTGAATTCACCCCTCCACTTT
CASSLNSPLHF
>.|TRBJ2-2|TRBV12-5|.
TGTGCTAGTGGCATAACAGGGTCTCCCGGGGAGCTGTTTTTT
CASGITGSPGELFF
>.|TRBJ1-5|TRBV5-4|.
TGTGCCAGCAGCTTGCGGGGTCAGCCCCAGCATTTT
CASSLRGQPQHF
>.|TRBJ1-1|TRBV4-1|.
TGCGCCAGCAGCCAAGATTGGGGAAGGGAGGGGACTGAAGCTTTCTTT
CASSQDWGREGTEAFF
>once|TRBJ1-2|TRBV30|.
TGTGCCTGGACACCCAGGGACTTCCGTACCTATGGCTACACCTTC
CAWTPRDFRTYGYTF
>.|TRBJ2-6|TRBV5-8|.
TGTGCCAGCAGCTTCCCAGGCTCTGGGGCCAACGTCCTGACTTTC
CASSFPGSGANVLTF
>.|TRBJ2-2|TRBV10-2|TRBD2
TGCGCCAGCACGAGCGGGGGGACCGGGGAGCTGTTTTTT
CASTSGGTGELFF
>.|TRBJ1-3|TRBV5-1|.
TGCGCCAGCAGCTTGGGCGGTGCTGGAAACACCATATATTTT
CASSLGGAGNTIYF
>.|TRBJ1-1|TRBV11-2|.
TGTGCCAGCAGCTTAGGGAGGACGAACGAAGCTTTCTTT
CASSLGRTNEAFF
>once|TRBJ2-2|TRBV18|.
TGTGCCAGCTCACCCAGGGGAGACACCGGGGAGCTGTTTTTT
CASSPRGDTGELFF
>.|TRBJ1-1|TRBV11-2|TRBD1
TGTGCCAGCAGCTCCAAGCACGGGACAGGCCTCGAAGCTTTCTTT
CASSSKHGTGLEAFF
>.|TRBJ1-6|TRBV2|TRBD1
TGTGCCAGCAGTCGGGACAGTTATAATTCACCCCTCCACTTT
CASSRDSYNSPLHF